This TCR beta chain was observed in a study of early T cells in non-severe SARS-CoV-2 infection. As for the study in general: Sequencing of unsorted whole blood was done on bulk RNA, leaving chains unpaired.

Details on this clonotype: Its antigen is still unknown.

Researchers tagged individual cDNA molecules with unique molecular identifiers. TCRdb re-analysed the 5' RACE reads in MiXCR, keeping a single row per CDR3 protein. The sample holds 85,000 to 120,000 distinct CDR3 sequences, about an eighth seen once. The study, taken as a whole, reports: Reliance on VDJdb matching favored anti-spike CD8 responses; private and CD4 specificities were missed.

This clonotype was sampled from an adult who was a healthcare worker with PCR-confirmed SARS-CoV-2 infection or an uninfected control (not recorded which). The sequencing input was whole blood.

DNA of the CDR3: TGTGCCAGCAGTTACGGGGGAAGTGAGCAGTACTTC. Its protein is CASSYGGSEQYF. The J gene is TRBJ2-7, the V gene TRBV6-6; tentatively, D is TRBD1 or TRBD2 (5 bases each). Trimming removed 2 bases at V and 7 bases at J, with 9 bases between. Looked up from germline, CDR1 is MNHNY and CDR2 is SVGAGI (reference sequence). This CDR3 comprises 12 residues.